Following are 23 T cell receptor beta chains from one sample sequenced in a study of T cells in Graves' hyperthyroidism and ophthalmopathy (dated by TCRdb to the late 2010s). Library prep was done by multiplex PCR. Data came from an Illumina HiSeq 2000. The TCR beta CDR3 regions were amplified from the RNA transcripts. The first round of RT-PCR for the TCR CDR3 was performed with the HTBI primer set and the Qiagen OneStep RT-PCR kit. TCRdb reran the public reads through fastp at Q25 and MiXCR, keeping productive beta chains. Under each unique CDR3 protein, matching rows form one entry showing the most common genes and DNA. In this sample the table shows more than 300,000 distinct CDR3 sequences, about 15% of which occur a single time. Around 20% of the sample lies in the top ten. The specimen sequenced was blood. The receptors derive from a woman between 25 and 40 years old with Graves' ophthalmopathy.

This clonotype was detected many times. V usage is TRBV18 and J usage is TRBJ2-1, with 11 bases lining up with TRBD2. Germline assignment: CDR1 KGHSH and CDR2 LQKENI. CDR3 size: 14 residues. The V segment lost 5 bases and the J segment 8 bases; nucleotides outside the gene matches: 5. The CDR3 sequence: CASSTSGGADEQFF. The CDR3 coding sequence is TGTGCCAGCTCAACTAGCGGGGGTGCGGATGAGCAGTTCTTC. The variable domain in full, with the rest retrieved from reference TRBV18 and TRBJ2-1, is NAGVMQNPRHLVRRRGQEARLRCSPMKGHSHVYWYRQLPEEGLKFMVYLQKENIIDESGMPKERFSAEFPKEGPSILRIQQVVRGDSAAYFCASSTSGGADEQFFGPGTRLTVL.

This clonotype was counted ten times or more. The genes are TRBV9 and TRBJ1-3; 10 positions agree with TRBD1. This CDR3 has 16 amino acids. V lost 3 bases, J lost 2 bases, and 5 bases stayed unmatched. Germline V gives CDR1 SGDLS, CDR2 YYNGEE. In DNA, the CDR3 is TGTGCCAGCAGCGATACCGGGACAGGGGCTGGAAACACCATATATTTT. Translating it yields CASSDTGTGAGNTIYF.

There are many counts of this clonotype. CDR3 sequence: CASSIQGPTYNEQFF. The CDR3 DNA follows: TGTGCCAGCAGTATACAGGGTCCAACCTACAATGAGCAGTTCTTC. The chain is built from TRBV25-1 and TRBJ2-1; TRBD1 might be the D (6 bases). This CDR3 is built from 15 residues. Germline CDR1 is MGHDK and CDR2 is SYGVNS. The ends were cut back, 5 bases at V and 2 bases at J, with 13 bases in the middle. The full variable domain, rest sourced from reference TRBV25-1 and TRBJ2-1, is EADIYQTPRYLVIGTGKKITLECSQTMGHDKMYWYQQDPGMELHLIHYSYGVNSTEKGDLSSESTVSRIRTEHFPLTLESARPSHTSQYLCASSIQGPTYNEQFFGPGTRLTVL.

This clonotype was detected ten times or more. The chain couples TRBV15 to TRBJ1-5; 8 positions match TRBD1. The germline CDR1 and CDR2 sequences are LNHNV and YYDKDF (reference sequence). This CDR3 is 15 amino acids long. V shed 3 bases, J shed 6 bases, and the junction held 7 bases outside the gene matches. CDR3 DNA: TGTGCCACCAGCAGGGGGGAACAGGGGGGTCAGCCCCAGCATTTT. As protein: CATSRGEQGGQPQHF.

This clonotype appeared many times. V is TRBV7-2 and J is TRBJ1-2, with unresolved D. The CDR3 is 16 amino acids. V was clipped by 5 bases and J by 0 bases, with 16 bases between them. The germline V gene encodes CDR1 SGHTA and CDR2 FQGNSA. CDR3 DNA sequence: TGTGCCAGCAGCACCCGGTCCACGGCGCCTAACTATGGCTACACCTTC. It specifies CASSTRSTAPNYGYTF.

The CDR3 sequence is CASAQLPYEQYF. CDR3 DNA sequence: TGTGCCAGCGCACAATTACCCTACGAGCAGTACTTC. The chain couples TRBV25-1 to TRBJ2-7; D gene unclear. V was shortened by 8 bases and J by 2 bases, with 10 bases between the two germline ends. CDR3 length equals 12 residues. The V gene's germline CDR1 is MGHDK and CDR2 SYGVNS.

This clonotype was counted ten times or more. The chain is built from TRBV6-1 and TRBJ2-5, with no clear D. Germline loops: CDR1 MNHNS, CDR2 SASEGT. The CDR3 loop spans 13 amino acids. Trimming took off 11 bases at V and 1 base at J, with 14 bases between the two ends. CDR3 residues: CASQRSLQETQYF. The CDR3 bases are TGTGCCTCTCAACGGTCACTCCAAGAGACCCAGTACTTC.

This clonotype was observed a few times. The rearrangement links TRBV2 to TRBJ1-4; 7 nucleotides match TRBD1. V lost 8 bases to trimming and J lost 7 bases; unmatched junction nucleotides: 7. This CDR3 has 13 residues. Germline CDR1 is SNHLY and CDR2 is FYNNEI. Here the CDR3 DNA reads TGTGCCAGCCACGGGACAGAGGGTGAAAAACTGTTTTTT. Protein: CASHGTEGEKLFF.

This chain joins TRBV9 and TRBJ1-4; maybe TRBD1 (6 bases). The V end lost 2 bases, the J end lost 7 bases, and 12 bases lay between the germline ends. The CDR3 runs 14 residues. In germline, CDR1 is SGDLS, CDR2 YYNGEE. DNA for the CDR3: TGTGCCAGCAGCGTGTCAGGGGTTGGTGAAAAACTGTTTTTT. This gives the protein CASSVSGVGEKLFF.

This clonotype has at least ten counts. This chain connects TRBV7-3 to TRBJ2-1; D is undetermined. Trimming stripped 1 base from V and 2 bases from J, with 6 bases between. The CDR3 is 14 amino acids. Germline V gene data show CDR1 as SGHTA and CDR2 as FQGTGA. The CDR3 loop is CASSLKGPYNEQFF. The CDR3 region has the DNA TGTGCCAGCAGCTTAAAAGGGCCCTACAATGAGCAGTTCTTC.

Worth noting for this clonotype: A much larger clone lies one base from this, so it may be a read error. The chain has TRBV6-1 and TRBJ2-5; D remains ambiguous. Germline CDR1 MNHNS, CDR2 SASEGT. The CDR3 length is 13 residues. CDR3 sequence: CANSESAILTQCF. Here the CDR3 DNA reads TGTGCCAACAGTGAATCGGCGATCTTGACCCAGTGCTTC.

This clonotype came up many times. The chain's CDR3 is CASSLSQFQDYEQYF. The DNA for the CDR3 is TGTGCCAGCAGCTTATCACAGTTTCAGGACTACGAGCAGTACTTC. V usage is TRBV7-2 and J usage is TRBJ2-7; D remains ambiguous. V lost 2 bases, J lost 3 bases, and 14 bases lay in between. Germline CDR1 SGHTA, CDR2 FQGNSA. This CDR3 has 15 amino acids. Based on the CDR3 plus reference TRBV7-2 and TRBJ2-7, the full variable domain is GAGVSQSPSNKVTEKGKDVELRCDPISGHTALYWYRQSLGQGLEFLIYFQGNSAPDKSGLPSDRFSAERTGGSVSTLTIQRTQQEDSAVYLCASSLSQFQDYEQYFGPGTRLTVT.

This clonotype was counted at least ten times. The rearrangement uses TRBV19 and TRBJ1-1; TRBD1 matches at 9 bases. The CDR3 contains 16 residues. Germline lookup yields CDR1 LNHDA and CDR2 SQIVND (reference sequence). The trim removed 5 bases at V and 6 bases at J, leaving 13 bases unmatched. For the CDR3, the DNA is TGTGCCAGTAGTGAAACAGAAAGACAGGGGGAACCTGAAGCTTTCTTT. Translated: CASSETERQGEPEAFF.

The chain has TRBV25-1 and TRBJ2-2; 12 nucleotides line up with TRBD2. Trimming cost V 1 base and J 4 bases; bases outside gene matches: 7. This CDR3 spans 18 amino acids. Germline V gene data show CDR1 as MGHDK and CDR2 as SYGVNS. This CDR3 is CASSESVLAGGITGELFF. In DNA, the CDR3 is TGTGCCAGCAGTGAATCCGTACTAGCGGGGGGAATCACCGGGGAGCTGTTTTTT. The variable domain in full, with the rest retrieved from reference TRBV25-1 and TRBJ2-2, is EADIYQTPRYLVIGTGKKITLECSQTMGHDKMYWYQQDPGMELHLIHYSYGVNSTEKGDLSSESTVSRIRTEHFPLTLESARPSHTSQYLCASSESVLAGGITGELFFGEGSRLTVL.

This clonotype was seen at least ten times. V and J are TRBV12-3 or TRBV12-4 and TRBJ2-7; TRBD1 aligns across 8 bases. This CDR3 has 14 amino acids. The J segment lost 7 bases and the V segment lost 6 bases, leaving 11 bases of the junction unmatched. CDR3 nucleotides: TGTGCCAGCAGCCTAGGGTTAACAGGGGGTGAGCAGTACTTC. This gives the protein CASSLGLTGGEQYF.

This clonotype was counted many times. The V call is TRBV3-1, the J call TRBJ1-2, with 10 bases fitting TRBD1. The CDR3 totals 17 residues. The V segment lost 5 bases and the J segment 2 bases; nucleotides outside the gene matches: 11. The germline V gene has CDR1 LGHDT and CDR2 YNNKEL (reference sequence). The CDR3 coding sequence is TGTGCCAGCAGCTCCGACAGGGGGCCCGTAGGGAACTATGGCTACACCTTC. Translated: CASSSDRGPVGNYGYTF.

This clonotype came up many times. This rearrangement joins TRBV12-3 or TRBV12-4 to TRBJ1-2, with D unresolved. Between the trimmed V and J ends, which lost 5 bases and 1 base, there was a span of 14 bases. This CDR3 is 15 amino acids long. The CDR3 loop is CASSINQAVNYGYTF. The CDR3 region has the DNA TGTGCCAGCAGTATCAACCAGGCTGTTAACTATGGCTACACCTTC.

This clonotype was seen ten or more times. The gene calls are TRBV2 and TRBJ1-3, with D perhaps TRBD1 (6 bases). Trimming took off 7 bases at V and 1 base at J, with 14 bases between the two ends. Per germline, CDR1 SNHLY and CDR2 FYNNEI. The CDR3 contains 15 residues. The CDR3, as DNA: TGTGCCAGCAATCGACAGGTCCTATCTGGAAACACCATATATTTT. Translated: CASNRQVLSGNTIYF.

About this clonotype itself: With a much larger clone just one base away, this may be a read error. The rearrangement joins TRBV30 to TRBJ1-4; the match to TRBD1 covers 7 bases. This CDR3 has 16 amino acids. Germline CDR1 reads GTSNPN; CDR2 reads SVGIG (reference sequence). The CDR3 bases are TGTGCCTGGAGCCAGGGGGGAAAGTGGACTAATGAAAAACTGGTTTTT. Protein sequence: CAWSQGGKWTNEKLVF.

Written as DNA, the CDR3 is TGCAGTGGATGGCTAGCGGGGGGAAGCAATGAGCAGTTCTTC. Its protein is CSGWLAGGSNEQFF. V and J are TRBV20-1 and TRBJ2-1, with TRBD2 identical over 11 bases. From germline, CDR1 is DFQATT and CDR2 SNEGSKA (reference sequence). V was pared by 7 bases and J by 6 bases, with 8 bases of the junction left unmatched. The CDR3 spans 14 residues.

The chain's CDR3 is CSARTSGGVGQYF. CDR3 coding DNA: TGCAGTGCCAGGACTAGCGGGGGGGTAGGCCAGTACTTC. This rearrangement joins TRBV20-1 to TRBJ2-5; TRBD2 agrees at 15 bases. Germline loops: CDR1 DFQATT, CDR2 SNEGSKA (reference sequence). This CDR3 has 13 amino acids. V trimming: 6 bases; J trimming: 10 bases; junction bases outside the gene matches: 6.

This clonotype showed up many times. The chain combines TRBV11-1 with TRBJ1-2; D remains ambiguous. This CDR3 is built from 15 residues. V lost 7 bases to trimming and J lost 1 base, with 16 bases between them. Germline lookup yields CDR1 SGHAT and CDR2 FQDESV (reference sequence). CDR3 nucleotide sequence: TGTGCCAGCACCCCTACCGTTGACGGTAACTATGGCTACACCTTC. This sequence encodes CASTPTVDGNYGYTF.

This clonotype turned up a few times. This chain joins TRBV28 and TRBJ1-3; TRBD1 is a possible D gene (6 bases). This CDR3 has 17 residues. V shed 5 bases and J shed 0 bases, with 17 bases lying between them. Germline CDR1 MDHEN, CDR2 SYDVKM. The CDR3 DNA reads as TGTGCCAGCAGTCATATAGGGGGAGTTAGCTCTGGAAACACCATATATTTT. Protein sequence: CASSHIGGVSSGNTIYF. Together with reference TRBV28 and TRBJ1-3, the CDR3 gives the full variable domain: DVKVTQSSRYLVKRTGEKVFLECVQDMDHENMFWYRQDPGLGLRLIYFSYDVKMKEKGDIPEGYSVSREKKERFSLILESASTNQTSMYLCASSHIGGVSSGNTIYFGEGSWLTVV.